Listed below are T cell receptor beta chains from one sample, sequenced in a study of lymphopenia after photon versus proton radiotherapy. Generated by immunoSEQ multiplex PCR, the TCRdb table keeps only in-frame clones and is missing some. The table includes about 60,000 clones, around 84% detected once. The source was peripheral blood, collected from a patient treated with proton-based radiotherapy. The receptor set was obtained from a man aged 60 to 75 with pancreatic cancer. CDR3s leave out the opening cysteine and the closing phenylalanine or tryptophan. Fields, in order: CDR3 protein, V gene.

CDR3 protein: ASSDNEGSRNEQY
V gene: TRBV2

CDR3 protein: AISESGGSYNSPLH
V gene: TRBV10-3

CDR3 protein: AAWAGISGANVLT
V gene: TRBV7-2

CDR3 protein: AWSMRGAKNIQY
V gene: TRBV30

CDR3 protein: SASDEQY
V gene: TRBV20-1

CDR3 protein: ASRVTSGIYNEQF
V gene: TRBV6-1

CDR3 protein: ASSPLAAGPPNTQY
V gene: TRBV7-7

CDR3 protein: ASSTYSNQPQH
V gene: TRBV7-2

CDR3 protein: ASSLDLLGKLF
V gene: TRBV7-3

CDR3 protein: ASRGLAGANEQF
V gene: TRBV2

CDR3 protein: ASSREGLNTGELF
V gene: TRBV2

CDR3 protein: ASSHQQGGATYEQY
V gene: TRBV4-1

CDR3 protein: ASSPEAGASNEQF
V gene: TRBV18

CDR3 protein: ASSQERSDTQY
V gene: TRBV4-2

CDR3 protein: ASNGGGGELF
V gene: TRBV6-1

CDR3 protein: ASSLWGGEYSNQPQH
V gene: TRBV27

CDR3 protein: SVARGNEKLF
V gene: TRBV29-1

CDR3 protein: ASSSGQSQPQH
V gene: TRBV7-6

CDR3 protein: ASSLAGTDEKLF
V gene: TRBV5-1

CDR3 protein: ASSSPSGSYGYT
V gene: TRBV5-5

CDR3 protein: ASSWGDRVGEKLF
V gene: TRBV6-1

CDR3 protein: ASSLEGGPGELF
V gene: TRBV27

CDR3 protein: ASSQDQGLAGSTDTQY
V gene: TRBV4-2

CDR3 protein: ASKWGVNSNQPQH
V gene: TRBV27

CDR3 protein: ASSLATAWVVSGANVLT
V gene: TRBV7-2

CDR3 protein: ASSYGGRDQPQH
V gene: TRBV6-5

CDR3 protein: ASSPVIFSGNTIY
V gene: TRBV9

CDR3 protein: ASSLDRAYNEQF
V gene: TRBV5-5

CDR3 protein: SATTALNTEAF
V gene: TRBV29-1

CDR3 protein: ASTEPRDGNEQF
V gene: TRBV6-6

CDR3 protein: ASSFFPGNQPQH
V gene: TRBV28

CDR3 protein: ATSGGLRQETQY
V gene: TRBV5-4

CDR3 protein: ASSFTGDTQY
V gene: TRBV7-2

CDR3 protein: ASSLVTPGNSPLH
V gene: TRBV5-1

CDR3 protein: ASSLGDGADYEQY
V gene: TRBV7-6

CDR3 protein: ASSQEGMGAYNEQF
V gene: TRBV4-3

CDR3 protein: ASSQTTGGHNEQF
V gene: TRBV4-1

CDR3 protein: ASSVKSDGELF
V gene: TRBV9

CDR3 protein: ASSVDLGSNTEAF
V gene: TRBV9

CDR3 protein: ASSLPGGYNEQF
V gene: TRBV11-2

CDR3 protein: ASRLGRKGRAGELF
V gene: TRBV12-2

CDR3 protein: ASSPGTGLYNEQF
V gene: TRBV18

CDR3 protein: ASSLEVLSGNTIY
V gene: TRBV19

CDR3 protein: ASSPFIGGPDSVAF
V gene: TRBV18

CDR3 protein: ASSSWGAALDTQY
V gene: TRBV7-9

CDR3 protein: ASSSWVSKAF
V gene: TRBV28

CDR3 protein: ASSSGLAGNSYNEQF
V gene: TRBV28

CDR3 protein: ASSAYTGELF
V gene: TRBV9

CDR3 protein: ASSLGTSGANTEAF
V gene: TRBV7-8

CDR3 protein: ASSTRTSGRAADTQY
V gene: TRBV18

CDR3 protein: ASSKRDSALYLNEQY
V gene: TRBV5-6

CDR3 protein: ASSLASSIPATSGYEQY
V gene: TRBV7-9

CDR3 protein: ASSLLVGTQY
V gene: TRBV28

CDR3 protein: AWSNRRGQINVLT
V gene: TRBV30

CDR3 protein: ASSSDREVGQPQH
V gene: TRBV5-4

CDR3 protein: ASRETGVGEKLF
V gene: TRBV10-2

CDR3 protein: ASSLGGRASTDTQY
V gene: TRBV27

CDR3 protein: ASSLAGAHDEQY
V gene: TRBV7-2